Sequencing of this TCR beta chain was carried out in a study of Graves' ophthalmopathy and Graves' hyperthyroidism. Hyperthyroidism was classified as stable if no ophthalmopathy occurred within 18 months of follow-up. CDR3 regions of TCR beta were amplified from RNA transcripts. RT-PCR was first run with HTBI primers, then multiplex PCR in a second round. TCRdb independently ran MiXCR on the multiplex PCR reads; one entry per CDR3 protein. The data contain more than 300,000 distinct CDR3 sequences, 15% of them seen just once; the ten biggest clones take up 5.5% to 8%. Germline V lookup: CDR1 MNHNS, CDR2 SASEGT. This CDR3 has 13 residues. V was shortened by 11 bases and J by 1 base, with 15 bases between the two germline ends.

The sequence was collected from a woman younger than 35 with stable Graves' hyperthyroidism. V and J are TRBV6-1 and TRBJ2-7; D gene ambiguous. Material for sequencing was peripheral blood. Written as DNA, the CDR3 is TGTGCCTCCGCGGTTCCCCCATCCTACGAGCAGTACTTC. Translated, it gives CASAVPPSYEQYF.